These 21 T cell receptor beta chains originate from one sample sequenced in a study of CD8 T cells in Susac syndrome. When the RNA was reverse transcribed, random hexamers were used with an input of roughly 0.5 to 1 ug. TCRdb analysed the immunoSEQ multiplex PCR reads with MiXCR anew, one entry per CDR3 protein. The sample lists around 170,000 distinct CDR3 sequences, around 92% occurring once. The sequenced sample was CD4+ T cells from PBMCs. The receptor set was obtained from a human donor in good health.

This chain joins TRBV5-4 and TRBJ1-6, with D possibly matching TRBD1 (6 bases). V lost 4 bases and J lost 10, with 12 bases in between. Looked up from germline, CDR1 is SGHNT and CDR2 is YYREEE (reference sequence). There are 13 residues in the CDR3. The CDR3 is CASSRDIASPLHF. CDR3 bases: TGTGCCAGCAGCCGGGACATAGCCTCACCCCTCCACTTT.

The V call is TRBV20-1, the J call TRBJ2-1, with no clear D. Trimming removed 3 bases at V and 0 bases at J, with 15 bases between. Germline values: CDR1 DFQATT, CDR2 SNEGSKA (reference sequence). The CDR3 is made up of 16 amino acids. The CDR3 reads CSASSSGTFSYNEQFF. The CDR3 bases are TGCAGTGCTAGTTCGTCCGGAACTTTCTCCTACAATGAGCAGTTCTTC.

The CDR3 loop reads CSASDLGPAVENIQYF. CDR3 nucleotide sequence: TGCAGTGCTAGCGACTTGGGCCCCGCAGTTGAAAACATTCAGTACTTC. The V call is TRBV20-1, the J call TRBJ2-4; D unresolved. The CDR3 covers 16 residues. The germline CDR1 and CDR2 sequences are DFQATT and SNEGSKA (reference sequence). The ends were cut back, 3 bases at V and 5 bases at J, with 20 bases in the middle.

The chain couples TRBV6-6 to TRBJ1-1; D uncertain. The CDR3 totals 12 residues. V lost 4 bases and J 5 bases, leaving 8 bases between the germline ends. CDR1 and CDR2 from the germline V gene are MNHNY and SVGAGI (reference sequence). Here the CDR3 DNA reads TGTGCCAGCAGTTCCCGAGGAACTGAAGCTTTCTTT. Amino acid sequence: CASSSRGTEAFF.

The V and J genes are TRBV29-1 and TRBJ2-5; TRBD2 matches 14 bases. Trimming cost V 7 bases and J 5 bases; bases outside gene matches: 18. Germline V gives CDR1 SQVTM, CDR2 ANQGSEA. The CDR3 contains 18 residues. In nucleotides, the CDR3 is TGCAGCGCAAAGAAACGGCGACTAGCGGGGGGGCCAAGGGAGACCCAGTACTTC. Translating it yields CSAKKRRLAGGPRETQYF. The variable domain in full, with the rest retrieved from reference TRBV29-1 and TRBJ2-5, is SAVISQKPSRDICQRGTSLTIQCQVDSQVTMMFWYRQQPGQSLTLIATANQGSEATYESGFVIDKFPISRPNLTFSTLTVSNMSPEDSSIYLCSAKKRRLAGGPRETQYFGPGTRLLVL.

The chain recombines TRBV9 with TRBJ2-7, with 12 bases matching TRBD2. Losses at the gene ends were 4 bases for V and 5 bases for J; bases not matched to a gene: 7. Germline V CDR1 and CDR2: SGDLS, YYNGEE. This CDR3 contains 15 residues. CDR3 bases: TGTGCCAGCAGCCCCCGACTAGCGGGAGTCGACGAGCAGTACTTC. It yields the protein CASSPRLAGVDEQYF. Combining the CDR3 with reference TRBV9 and TRBJ2-7 gives the whole variable domain DSGVTQTPKHLITATGQRVTLRCSPRSGDLSVYWYQQSLDQGLQFLIQYYNGEERAKGNILERFSAQQFPDLHSELNLSSLELGDSALYFCASSPRLAGVDEQYFGPGTRLTVT.

The chain joins TRBV2 to TRBJ2-5; weak D call: TRBD1 (6 bases). Germline CDR1 and CDR2: SNHLY and FYNNEI. The CDR3 length is 14 residues. Trimming took 8 bases from V and 0 from J, leaving 13 bases between them. The CDR3 is CASHDRTDQETQYF. Here the CDR3 DNA reads TGTGCCAGCCACGATAGGACAGACCAAGAGACCCAGTACTTC.

The CDR3 loop is CASSDPFREGNIQYF. The CDR3 DNA is TGTGCCAGCAGTGATCCATTCAGGGAGGGGAACATTCAGTACTTC. The chain links TRBV6-1 to TRBJ2-4; TRBD2 matches 7 bases. This CDR3 is 15 amino acids long. V shed 3 bases, J shed 7 bases, and the junction held 9 bases outside the gene matches. Germline V gene lookup returns CDR1 MNHNS and CDR2 SASEGT.

J is TRBJ2-7 and V is TRBV6-6; 9 nucleotides align to TRBD1. The CDR3 is 14 amino acids. Germline lookup yields CDR1 MNHNY and CDR2 SVGAGI (reference sequence). The V and J ends lost 6 bases and 0 bases, in that order; junction bases with no gene match: 3. The CDR3 here is CASRGTGSSYEQYF. Here the CDR3 DNA reads TGTGCCAGCAGAGGGACAGGGAGCTCCTACGAGCAGTACTTC.

For this clonotype: The junction shows a germline mismatch at one end, possibly a read error. This chain links TRBV7-9 with TRBJ2-5; 14 bases agree with TRBD2. CDR3 length equals 14 residues. CDR1 is SEHNR and CDR2 is FQNEAQ in the germline V gene (reference sequence). The CDR3 loop reads CASSFSTEGLAGDF. CDR3 bases: TGTGCCAGCAGCTTCTCGACCGAGGGACTAGCGGGAGACTTC.

J is TRBJ1-6 and V is TRBV11-2, with D possibly TRBD1 on 6 matching bases. Germline CDR1 reads SGHAT; CDR2 reads FQNNGV. This CDR3 spans 16 amino acids. Trimming took 1 base from V and 5 from J, leaving 12 bases between them. CDR3 region: CASSLGGPGDNSPLHF. Here the CDR3 DNA reads TGTGCCAGCAGCTTAGGCGGCCCAGGGGATAATTCACCCCTCCACTTT.

This clonotype was observed a single time. The chain combines TRBV20-1 with TRBJ2-5; no firm D call. CDR1 DFQATT and CDR2 SNEGSKA come from the germline V gene (reference sequence). V lost 3 bases and J lost 3, with 14 bases in between. The CDR3 runs to 14 residues. This CDR3 reads CSASSGVTKETQYF. The CDR3 region has the DNA TGCAGTGCTAGTTCTGGCGTCACTAAAGAGACCCAGTACTTC.

The rearrangement links TRBV20-1 to TRBJ2-7; D perhaps matches TRBD2 (5 bases). The CDR3 totals 12 residues. V shed 6 bases and J shed 2 bases, with 11 bases lying between them. The germline gives CDR1 DFQATT, CDR2 SNEGSKA (reference sequence). The CDR3 sequence is CSALRETYEQYF. The DNA for the CDR3 is TGCAGTGCCCTAAGGGAGACCTACGAGCAGTACTTC.

The V and J genes are TRBV19 and TRBJ2-5, with 14 bases fitting TRBD2. Germline CDR1 is LNHDA and CDR2 is SQIVND (reference sequence). This CDR3 contains 16 residues. V lost 5 bases to trimming and J lost 5 bases; unmatched junction nucleotides: 7. The CDR3 spells CASSSRLAGGPETQYF. The CDR3, as DNA: TGTGCCAGTAGTTCTCGACTAGCGGGGGGGCCTGAGACCCAGTACTTC.

This chain joins TRBV5-4 and TRBJ1-5; 8 nucleotides line up with TRBD1. Germline trimming cut 0 bases from V and 2 bases from J; bases unmatched to any gene: 13. The length of the CDR3 is 19 residues. Looked up from germline, CDR1 is SGHNT and CDR2 is YYREEE (reference sequence). The CDR3 region has the DNA TGTGCCAGCAGCTTGGAGTGGACAGGGAGAAGTGGAGGCAATCAGCCCCAGCATTTT. Amino acids: CASSLEWTGRSGGNQPQHF.

The genes are TRBV28 and TRBJ1-3; the match to TRBD1 covers 8 bases. The germline V gene encodes CDR1 MDHEN and CDR2 SYDVKM. The CDR3 totals 15 residues. J gave up 0 bases and V 6 bases, and 4 bases lay outside the gene matches. Here the CDR3 reads CASRTGDSSGNTIYF. CDR3 sequence (DNA): TGTGCCAGCAGGACAGGGGATAGCTCTGGAAACACCATATATTTT. Complete variable domain (other parts from reference TRBV28 and TRBJ1-3): DVKVTQSSRYLVKRTGEKVFLECVQDMDHENMFWYRQDPGLGLRLIYFSYDVKMKEKGDIPEGYSVSREKKERFSLILESASTNQTSMYLCASRTGDSSGNTIYFGEGSWLTVV.

The J gene is TRBJ2-4, the V gene TRBV7-9; D not resolved. CDR1 SEHNR and CDR2 FQNEAQ come from the germline V gene (reference sequence). The germline V and J ends were trimmed by 0 bases and 4 bases, with 13 bases remaining between them. CDR3 length: 16 residues. CDR3 in amino acids: CASSLALRAKKNIQYF. In DNA form, the CDR3 reads TGTGCCAGCAGCTTAGCGTTGAGAGCGAAAAAAAACATTCAGTACTTC.

The CDR3 DNA follows: TGTGCCAGCAGTGAACAGGGCACAGATACGCAGTATTTT. This sequence encodes CASSEQGTDTQYF. V usage is TRBV6-1 and J usage is TRBJ2-3; no reliable D call. Germline-derived CDR1 and CDR2 are MNHNS and SASEGT. Trimming took off 2 bases at V and 1 base at J, with 4 bases between the two ends. The CDR3 spans 13 residues.

V usage is TRBV2 and J usage is TRBJ2-1; 8 bases line up with TRBD1. The CDR3 extends over 14 amino acids. The trim removed 6 bases at V and 5 bases at J, leaving 6 bases unmatched. Germline V gene sequence: CDR1 SNHLY, CDR2 FYNNEI. The CDR3 region has the DNA TGTGCCAGCAGGGGGGGACAGGAAAACAATGAGCAGTTCTTC. This sequence encodes CASRGGQENNEQFF. Together with reference TRBV2 and TRBJ2-1, the CDR3 gives the full variable domain: EPEVTQTPSHQVTQMGQEVILRCVPISNHLYFYWYRQILGQKVEFLVSFYNNEISEKSEIFDDQFSVERPDGSNFTLKIRSTKLEDSAMYFCASRGGQENNEQFFGPGTRLTVL.

The CDR3 here is CASTPTTSGRGEQFF. In DNA, the CDR3 is TGTGCCAGTACCCCCACGACTAGCGGGAGGGGTGAGCAGTTCTTC. The chain couples TRBV19 to TRBJ2-1; 14 bases line up with TRBD2. The CDR3 runs to 15 residues. The V segment lost 7 bases and the J segment 9 bases; nucleotides outside the gene matches: 8. Germline CDR1 LNHDA, CDR2 SQIVND (reference sequence).

The chain uses TRBV5-1 and TRBJ2-5; no clear D. V shed 0 bases and J shed 0 bases, with 6 bases lying between them. Germline assignment: CDR1 SGHRS and CDR2 YFSETQ. The CDR3 is 14 amino acids. CDR3 nucleotide sequence: TGCGCCAGCAGCTTGGAAGGGTACCAAGAGACCCAGTACTTC. Translation gives CASSLEGYQETQYF.